Listed below are T cell receptor beta chains from one sample, sequenced in a study of shared T cell receptors in the human thymus. Profiling relied on immunoSEQ multiplex PCR, and the TCRdb table lists in-frame clones only, not all of them. Among hundreds of thousands of clones, more than 75% were seen once, and the ten largest hold approximately 0.011%. These data were also filed under a second study, of human thymus T cells.

Sequencing used thymocytes. The receptors stem from a boy under three years old with a congenital heart defect. The CDR3 runs from the conserved cysteine through the conserved F or W. The D gene is left open where the match is weak. Clone sizes are given selectively: once, few, many, or a class where the clone is expanded.

TGTGCCAGCAGCTTGAGCGGGAGAAATAGGGAGACCCAGTACTTC CASSLSGRNRETQYF TRBV5-4 TRBD2 TRBJ2-5 NA
TGTGCCAGCAGCTCGGTGCTAGCGGGAGTTTACAATGAGCAGTTCTTC CASSSVLAGVYNEQFF TRBV5-4 TRBD2 TRBJ2-1 once
TGTGCCAGCAGTGCCCGTGGGGGCCGCAATCAGCCCCAGCATTTT CASSARGGRNQPQHF TRBV6-1 NA TRBJ1-5 once
TGTGCCAGCAGCCCAGAAGGGGCCGGGGAGCAGTTCTTC CASSPEGAGEQFF TRBV28 NA TRBJ2-1 once
TGTGCCAGCAGCCCACCCTTACTAGCGGAACACAATGAGCAGTTCTTC CASSPPLLAEHNEQFF TRBV7-8 TRBD2 TRBJ2-1 NA
TGTGCCAGCAGCAGGACAGGGGACAACCTCCGGTACGAGCAGTACTTC CASSRTGDNLRYEQYF TRBV6-6 TRBD1 TRBJ2-7 NA
TGTGCCAGCAGCTACGGACAGGGAACTGAAGCTTTCTTT CASSYGQGTEAFF TRBV7-9 TRBD1 TRBJ1-1 NA
TGCGCCAGCAGCTTGGGTGATAGCGGGAGGAGCTACGAGCAGTACTTC CASSLGDSGRSYEQYF TRBV5-1 TRBD2 TRBJ2-7 NA
TGCGCCAGCAGCCAAGGGGACAGGGGGGCAGATACGCAGTATTTT CASSQGDRGADTQYF TRBV4-3 TRBD1 TRBJ2-3 NA
TGTGCCAGCAGCCCCGGGCTAGCCCCATCAGAGACCCAGTACTTC CASSPGLAPSETQYF TRBV14 NA TRBJ2-5 NA
TGTGCCAGTAAACAGGACCCCGCTAACTATGGCTACACCTTC CASKQDPANYGYTF TRBV19 NA TRBJ1-2 NA
TGCGCCAGCAGCTTGAATCTAGCGTGGGATGAGCAGTTCTTC CASSLNLAWDEQFF TRBV5-1 NA TRBJ2-1 NA
TGTGCCACCAGCAGAGTACCCCTTGCCGGCTCCTACAATGAGCAGTTCTTC CATSRVPLAGSYNEQFF TRBV15 NA TRBJ2-1 NA
TGCAGCGCGGGAAGCGGGAGGGCCAAAAACATTCAGTACTTC CSAGSGRAKNIQYF TRBV29-1 TRBD2 TRBJ2-4 NA
TGCAGCGTACCGGGACAGGGGGCCGACGGCTACACCTTC CSVPGQGADGYTF TRBV29-1 TRBD1 TRBJ1-2 once
TGTGCCAGCAAATCCCCCCGGACGGGAAATCAGCCCCAGCATTTT CASKSPRTGNQPQHF TRBV6-1 NA TRBJ1-5 NA
TGCGCCACGGGTAGGATCCTGTACGAGCAGTACTTC CATGRILYEQYF TRBV10-2 NA TRBJ2-7 NA
TGTGCCAGCTCACGTAGGCCGGAGGTGATAGATGAGCAGTTCTTC CASSRRPEVIDEQFF TRBV18 NA TRBJ2-1 NA
TGTGCCAGCAGCTCACTTAGTCCAGATACGCAGTATTTT CASSSLSPDTQYF TRBV13 NA TRBJ2-3 NA
TGTGCCAGCAGTGAAGGCCGACTAGCGGGAGGTCCCCTCAAAAACATTCAGTACTTC CASSEGRLAGGPLKNIQYF TRBV2 TRBD2 TRBJ2-4 NA
TGTGCCAGCAGCTCAGGACTAGCGGAGCGCAATGAGCAGTTCTTC CASSSGLAERNEQFF TRBV11-3 TRBD2 TRBJ2-1 NA
TGTGCCTGGAGTGTTCAGGAGACAGGACCCTACGAGCAGTACTTC CAWSVQETGPYEQYF TRBV30 NA TRBJ2-7 NA